The rows below give T cell receptor beta chains drawn from one sample of a study of CD8 T cells in ankylosing spondylitis. TCRdb recomputed calls from the 5' RACE reads with MiXCR, one row per CDR3 protein. The data show about 400,000 distinct CDR3 sequences, 20% to 25% seen once. Sequencing used blood, either unsorted or a sorted T cell fraction (not recorded which). The receptor source for this set is a male donor with ankylosing spondylitis or in good health (not recorded which). The CDR3 runs from the conserved cysteine through the conserved F or W. Each record gives: clone size, V gene, D gene, J gene, CDR3 DNA, CDR3 protein. The D gene is left open where the match is weak. Expanded clones get a size class; other rows say once, few or many, or leave the size out.

abundance: -
v_gene: TRBV2
d_gene: -
j_gene: TRBJ2-5
CDR3nt: TGTGCCAGCAGAGGGGGGATAGAGACCCAGTACTTC
CDR3aa: CASRGGIETQYF

abundance: -
v_gene: TRBV4-1
d_gene: -
j_gene: TRBJ1-5
CDR3nt: TGCGCCAGCAGTCAAATGGAGGGTCAGCCCCAGCATTTT
CDR3aa: CASSQMEGQPQHF

abundance: -
v_gene: TRBV6-5
d_gene: -
j_gene: TRBJ2-3
CDR3nt: TGTGCCAGCAGCTACAGACAGAGCACAGATACGCAGTATTTT
CDR3aa: CASSYRQSTDTQYF

abundance: -
v_gene: TRBV2
d_gene: -
j_gene: TRBJ2-7
CDR3nt: TGTGCCAGCAGTGAGTACGGAGGGACCGAGCAGTACTTC
CDR3aa: CASSEYGGTEQYF

abundance: -
v_gene: TRBV30
d_gene: TRBD2
j_gene: TRBJ2-1
CDR3nt: TGTGCCTGGAGCAAACATAGCGGGCCATTTAATGAGCAGTTCTTC
CDR3aa: CAWSKHSGPFNEQFF

abundance: -
v_gene: TRBV28
d_gene: -
j_gene: TRBJ1-1
CDR3nt: TGTGCCAGCAGTTTACCTTACACTGAAGCTTTCTTT
CDR3aa: CASSLPYTEAFF

abundance: few
v_gene: TRBV12-3/TRBV12-4
d_gene: -
j_gene: TRBJ2-7
CDR3nt: TGTGCCAGCGGGGCGGCCTACGAGCAGTACTTC
CDR3aa: CASGAAYEQYF

abundance: -
v_gene: TRBV6-1
d_gene: TRBD1
j_gene: TRBJ2-3
CDR3nt: TGTGCCAGCAACCAGGGGGTTGGAGCAGATACGCAGTATTTT
CDR3aa: CASNQGVGADTQYF

abundance: few
v_gene: TRBV27
d_gene: -
j_gene: TRBJ1-1
CDR3nt: TGTGCCAGCAGTACTATGGGGCAGGGGCGGGCGAACACTGAAGCTTTCTTT
CDR3aa: CASSTMGQGRANTEAFF

abundance: -
v_gene: TRBV7-9
d_gene: -
j_gene: TRBJ2-5
CDR3nt: TGTGCCAGCAGCCCCCGACCGGGAGAGACCCAGTACTTC
CDR3aa: CASSPRPGETQYF

abundance: many
v_gene: TRBV3-1
d_gene: -
j_gene: TRBJ2-7
CDR3nt: TGTGCCAGCAGCCTCGCCAGCTTCCGGGACGGGACCTACGAGCAGTACTTC
CDR3aa: CASSLASFRDGTYEQYF

abundance: many
v_gene: TRBV12-3/TRBV12-4
d_gene: -
j_gene: TRBJ2-3
CDR3nt: TGTGCCAGCAGTTTAGATCCAGATACGCAGTATTTT
CDR3aa: CASSLDPDTQYF

abundance: -
v_gene: TRBV3-1
d_gene: TRBD2
j_gene: TRBJ2-2
CDR3nt: TGTGCCAGCAGCGAGACTAGCGGGGGTTACACCGGGGAGCTGTTTTTT
CDR3aa: CASSETSGGYTGELFF

abundance: -
v_gene: TRBV12-3/TRBV12-4
d_gene: TRBD1
j_gene: TRBJ1-5
CDR3nt: TGTGCCAGCAGTTTAGTAGGGACAGTTCCTCAGCCCCAGCATTTT
CDR3aa: CASSLVGTVPQPQHF

abundance: few
v_gene: TRBV4-1
d_gene: TRBD1
j_gene: TRBJ2-1
CDR3nt: TGCGCCAGCAGCCAAGGGACAGGGGGCCATGAGCAGTTCTTC
CDR3aa: CASSQGTGGHEQFF

abundance: many
v_gene: TRBV12-3/TRBV12-4
d_gene: -
j_gene: TRBJ1-1
CDR3nt: TGTGCCAGCAGTTTGAAAGAGATGAACACTGAAGCTTTCTTT
CDR3aa: CASSLKEMNTEAFF

abundance: few
v_gene: TRBV5-5
d_gene: -
j_gene: TRBJ2-1
CDR3nt: TGTGCCAGCAGCTTGGGTCAGGTTCTTTACAATGAGCAGTTCTTC
CDR3aa: CASSLGQVLYNEQFF

abundance: few
v_gene: TRBV7-9
d_gene: TRBD1
j_gene: TRBJ2-5
CDR3nt: TGTGCCAGCAGCCTGATAGACAGGGAGTACCAAGAGACCCAGTACTTC
CDR3aa: CASSLIDREYQETQYF

abundance: few
v_gene: TRBV30
d_gene: -
j_gene: TRBJ2-7
CDR3nt: TGTGCCTGGAGGCACAGCTACGAGCAGTACTTC
CDR3aa: CAWRHSYEQYF

abundance: -
v_gene: TRBV5-6
d_gene: TRBD2
j_gene: TRBJ2-1
CDR3nt: TGTGCCAGCAGCCGCGAACTAGCGGGGGGCCCTCAGCTCTTC
CDR3aa: CASSRELAGGPQLF

abundance: -
v_gene: TRBV7-8
d_gene: TRBD1
j_gene: TRBJ1-2
CDR3nt: TGTGCCAGCAGCTTATTGGACAGGGGGTCTTATGGCTACACCTTC
CDR3aa: CASSLLDRGSYGYTF

abundance: many
v_gene: TRBV12-3/TRBV12-4
d_gene: -
j_gene: TRBJ2-3
CDR3nt: TGTGCCAGCAGTTTAGCCAGATACACAGATACGCAGTATTTT
CDR3aa: CASSLARYTDTQYF

abundance: few
v_gene: TRBV28
d_gene: TRBD2
j_gene: TRBJ2-3
CDR3nt: TGTGCCAGCACTTCGGGGACTAGGTTTTTCGATACGCAGTATTTT
CDR3aa: CASTSGTRFFDTQYF

abundance: -
v_gene: TRBV5-6
d_gene: -
j_gene: TRBJ2-3
CDR3nt: TGTGCCAGCAGCTTAGTAGGGTTCACAGATACGCAGTATTTT
CDR3aa: CASSLVGFTDTQYF

abundance: -
v_gene: TRBV27
d_gene: -
j_gene: TRBJ2-2
CDR3nt: TGTGCCAGCAGATCCTCCGTATACACCGGGGAGCTGTTTTTT
CDR3aa: CASRSSVYTGELFF

abundance: few
v_gene: TRBV27
d_gene: -
j_gene: TRBJ2-7
CDR3nt: TGTGCCAGCAGTTTAACAGGGCTTGGCTCCTACGAGCAGTACTTC
CDR3aa: CASSLTGLGSYEQYF

abundance: -
v_gene: TRBV4-2
d_gene: -
j_gene: TRBJ2-1
CDR3nt: TGTGCCAGCAGCCCCGACCGGGACACCTCCTACAATGAGCAGTTCTTC
CDR3aa: CASSPDRDTSYNEQFF

abundance: -
v_gene: TRBV10-2
d_gene: -
j_gene: TRBJ2-3
CDR3nt: TGCGCCAGCAGATGGGAGAGGACAGATACGCAGTATTTT
CDR3aa: CASRWERTDTQYF

abundance: few
v_gene: TRBV11-2
d_gene: TRBD1
j_gene: TRBJ2-1
CDR3nt: TGTGCCAGCAGCTTCGGACAGGGGCAGTACAATGAGCAGTTCTTC
CDR3aa: CASSFGQGQYNEQFF

abundance: -
v_gene: TRBV9
d_gene: -
j_gene: TRBJ2-7
CDR3nt: TGTGCCAGCAGCGCGGGTCTCTCGGGCTACGAGCAGTACTTC
CDR3aa: CASSAGLSGYEQYF

abundance: once
v_gene: TRBV4-1
d_gene: TRBD2
j_gene: TRBJ2-7
CDR3nt: TGCGCCAGCAGCCACCTGACTAGCGGGGGGGGCTCGGGCGAGCAGTACTTC
CDR3aa: CASSHLTSGGGSGEQYF

abundance: -
v_gene: TRBV12-3/TRBV12-4
d_gene: -
j_gene: TRBJ2-5
CDR3nt: TGTGCCAGCAGCAAGGATCGAGAGACCCAGTACTTC
CDR3aa: CASSKDRETQYF

abundance: few
v_gene: TRBV13
d_gene: -
j_gene: TRBJ2-3
CDR3nt: TGTGCCAGCAGCTTGAGGGGGTCAGATACGCAGTATTTT
CDR3aa: CASSLRGSDTQYF

abundance: -
v_gene: TRBV2
d_gene: -
j_gene: TRBJ2-3
CDR3nt: TGTGCCAGCAGTGAATGGCCTAGCACAGATACGCAGTATTTT
CDR3aa: CASSEWPSTDTQYF

abundance: -
v_gene: TRBV20-1
d_gene: TRBD1
j_gene: TRBJ2-4
CDR3nt: TGCAGTGCTAGAACGGGGACAGCAAGAGCCAAAAACATTCAGTACTTC
CDR3aa: CSARTGTARAKNIQYF

abundance: -
v_gene: TRBV9
d_gene: -
j_gene: TRBJ2-7
CDR3nt: TGTGCCAGCAGCGCCATTTCCTACGAGCAGTACTTC
CDR3aa: CASSAISYEQYF

abundance: -
v_gene: TRBV7-2
d_gene: -
j_gene: TRBJ2-5
CDR3nt: TGTGCCAGCAGCTTAGAGCCGGTCTTTCAAGAGACCCAGTACTTC
CDR3aa: CASSLEPVFQETQYF

abundance: -
v_gene: TRBV15
d_gene: TRBD1
j_gene: TRBJ2-7
CDR3nt: TGTGCCACCAGCAGAGGGGACAGGGAATCTAACGAGCAGTACTTC
CDR3aa: CATSRGDRESNEQYF

abundance: -
v_gene: TRBV2
d_gene: -
j_gene: TRBJ2-1
CDR3nt: TGTGCCAGCAGTGAAGCCGTCGGACCCGGGGACCACAATGAGCAGTTCTTC
CDR3aa: CASSEAVGPGDHNEQFF

abundance: many
v_gene: TRBV12-3/TRBV12-4
d_gene: TRBD1
j_gene: TRBJ2-7
CDR3nt: TGTGCCAGCAGTGACAGGGACTCCTACGAGCAGTACTTC
CDR3aa: CASSDRDSYEQYF

abundance: -
v_gene: TRBV5-5
d_gene: TRBD1
j_gene: TRBJ2-1
CDR3nt: TGTGCCAGCAGCAACGACAGGGGGGAGTCCTACAATGAGCAGTTCTTC
CDR3aa: CASSNDRGESYNEQFF

abundance: -
v_gene: TRBV5-1
d_gene: -
j_gene: TRBJ1-2
CDR3nt: TGCGCCAGCAGCTTGAGGACAGTCTACTATGGCTACACCTTC
CDR3aa: CASSLRTVYYGYTF

abundance: -
v_gene: TRBV5-1
d_gene: TRBD2
j_gene: TRBJ2-3
CDR3nt: TGCGCCAGCAGCCCAGGGACTAGCGGACCCACAGATACGCAGTATTTT
CDR3aa: CASSPGTSGPTDTQYF

abundance: -
v_gene: TRBV7-9
d_gene: -
j_gene: TRBJ2-5
CDR3nt: TGTGCCAGCAGCTTAGCGGGCGAAGGCTCCCTCTCAGAGACCCAGTACTTC
CDR3aa: CASSLAGEGSLSETQYF

abundance: few
v_gene: TRBV5-1
d_gene: -
j_gene: TRBJ1-1
CDR3nt: TGCGCCAGCAGCCCGCCGGCAGCGATGAACACTGAAGCTTTCTTT
CDR3aa: CASSPPAAMNTEAFF

abundance: few
v_gene: TRBV7-9
d_gene: -
j_gene: TRBJ2-2
CDR3nt: TGTGCCAGCAGCCGCTGGGATGTAACCGGGGAGCTGTTTTTT
CDR3aa: CASSRWDVTGELFF

abundance: -
v_gene: TRBV28
d_gene: -
j_gene: TRBJ2-3
CDR3nt: TGTGCCAGCAGTTTTCTTGGGACCAACCCTAGCACAGATACGCAGTATTTT
CDR3aa: CASSFLGTNPSTDTQYF

abundance: -
v_gene: TRBV15
d_gene: -
j_gene: TRBJ2-7
CDR3nt: TGTGCCACCGCCCCCTCCGAGGATAGCTACGAGCAGTACTTC
CDR3aa: CATAPSEDSYEQYF

abundance: many
v_gene: TRBV12-3/TRBV12-4
d_gene: -
j_gene: TRBJ2-3
CDR3nt: TGTGCCAGCAGCCAAGGGACAGATACGCAGTATTTT
CDR3aa: CASSQGTDTQYF

abundance: few
v_gene: TRBV29-1
d_gene: TRBD1
j_gene: TRBJ2-1
CDR3nt: TGCAGCGTTGCGGACAGGGATTTCGGTGAGCAGTTCTTC
CDR3aa: CSVADRDFGEQFF

abundance: -
v_gene: TRBV2
d_gene: -
j_gene: TRBJ2-7
CDR3nt: TGTGCCAGCAGACTAGGTAGTTACGAGCAGTACTTC
CDR3aa: CASRLGSYEQYF

abundance: -
v_gene: TRBV6-5
d_gene: TRBD2
j_gene: TRBJ2-7
CDR3nt: TGTGCCAGCAGTTACTCGACTCCCGTTAGCGGGAACTACGAGCAGTACTTC
CDR3aa: CASSYSTPVSGNYEQYF

abundance: -
v_gene: TRBV10-3
d_gene: -
j_gene: TRBJ2-7
CDR3nt: TGTGCCATCAGTCCCCGGGACAACGAGCAGTACTTC
CDR3aa: CAISPRDNEQYF

abundance: -
v_gene: TRBV2
d_gene: -
j_gene: TRBJ2-7
CDR3nt: TGTGCCAGCAGTGAAGGGTACAGGTTTCTGGACGAGCAGTACTTC
CDR3aa: CASSEGYRFLDEQYF

abundance: -
v_gene: TRBV7-3
d_gene: -
j_gene: TRBJ2-2
CDR3nt: TGTGCCAGCAGCTTGACCCTTAATTCCGGGGAGCTGTTTTTT
CDR3aa: CASSLTLNSGELFF

abundance: few
v_gene: TRBV5-4
d_gene: TRBD2
j_gene: TRBJ2-2
CDR3nt: TGTGCCAGCCGCGGGGGAGTCGCGAACACCGGGGAGCTGTTTTTT
CDR3aa: CASRGGVANTGELFF

abundance: few
v_gene: TRBV7-9
d_gene: TRBD2
j_gene: TRBJ2-1
CDR3nt: TGTGCCAGCGAGGGAGGGGATGAGCAGTTCTTC
CDR3aa: CASEGGDEQFF

abundance: -
v_gene: TRBV4-2
d_gene: TRBD1
j_gene: TRBJ2-7
CDR3nt: TGTGCCAGCAGCCAAGATTCGACAGGGTGGTCCTACGAGCAGTACTTC
CDR3aa: CASSQDSTGWSYEQYF

abundance: many
v_gene: TRBV20-1
d_gene: TRBD1
j_gene: TRBJ2-7
CDR3nt: TGCAGTGCTAGAGATCTAACAGGGGGAGCCTACGAGCAGTACTTC
CDR3aa: CSARDLTGGAYEQYF

abundance: -
v_gene: TRBV15
d_gene: -
j_gene: TRBJ2-7
CDR3nt: TGTGCCACCAGCAGAGATAGCTCCCTCTTGAACGAGCAGTACTTC
CDR3aa: CATSRDSSLLNEQYF